One sample yielded the 17 T cell receptor beta chains listed below, sequenced in a study of OX40 agonist ivuxolimab in advanced cancers. Here immunoSEQ multiplex PCR was the method, and the copy in TCRdb shows in-frame clones only, minus some. The sample lists approximately 100,000 clones, about 85% occurring once. The sample in question was CD4+ or CD8+ T cells sorted from blood, obtained in a trial of the OX40 agonist ivuxolimab. The receptors shown here come from an adult with an advanced solid tumor such as melanoma, head and neck, liver or kidney cancer.

V usage is TRBV19 and J usage is TRBJ2-1, with D possibly TRBD2 on 7 matching bases. Germline-derived CDR1 and CDR2 are LNHDA and SQIVND (reference sequence). Trimming stripped 3 bases from V and 9 bases from J, with 12 bases between. This CDR3 is built from 13 residues. CDR3 in DNA: TGTGCCAGTAGTATGGGGGGGGCGCTTGAGCAGTTCTTC. The encoded protein is CASSMGGALEQFF.

This rearrangement joins TRBV2 to TRBJ2-3, with 8 bases identical to TRBD1. V dropped 6 bases and J dropped 1; count of bases not matched to a gene: 0. Germline-derived CDR1 and CDR2 are SNHLY and FYNNEI. CDR3 length: 13 residues. CDR3 bases: TGTGCCAGCAGGGACAGGGGCACAGATACGCAGTATTTT. Translation gives CASRDRGTDTQYF.

V and J are TRBV28 and TRBJ2-2, with TRBD2 as a possible D gene (5 bases). Germline V gene lookup returns CDR1 MDHEN and CDR2 SYDVKM. The CDR3 spans 16 residues. Trimming took off 4 bases at V and 4 bases at J, with 16 bases between the two ends. The CDR3 protein is CASSYGFREFTGELFF. DNA for the CDR3: TGTGCCAGCAGTTACGGATTTAGGGAGTTCACCGGGGAGCTGTTTTTT.

V is TRBV11-3 and J is TRBJ2-5, with TRBD2 as a possible D gene (6 bases). V was clipped by 8 bases and J by 5 bases, with 15 bases between them. There are 13 residues in the CDR3. Per germline, CDR1 SGHNT and CDR2 YENEEA. CDR3 nucleotides: TGTGCCAGCGCGGAGAGGGCGGGGGAGACCCAGTACTTC. Its protein product is CASAERAGETQYF.

The chain is built from TRBV19 and TRBJ1-2, with D possibly matching TRBD1 (6 bases). Germline CDR1 is LNHDA and CDR2 is SQIVND (reference sequence). The CDR3 is 13 residues long. V lost 10 bases to trimming and J lost 8 bases, with 20 bases between them. Written as DNA, the CDR3 is TGTGCCACCTCGATCAGGGGCGAGCGAGGCTACACCTTC. This sequence encodes CATSIRGERGYTF.

This clone appeared a single time. This sequence joins TRBV4-1 and TRBJ2-6; unclear D gene. Germline V CDR1 and CDR2: MGHRA, YSYEKL. Trimming removed 0 bases at V and 0 bases at J, with 6 bases between. The CDR3 sequence is 16 residues long. CDR3: CASSQETISGANVLTF. The CDR3 DNA reads as TGCGCCAGCAGCCAAGAAACGATCTCTGGGGCCAACGTCCTGACTTTC.

This chain uses TRBV18 with TRBJ2-3, with no clear D. Germline V gene lookup returns CDR1 KGHSH and CDR2 LQKENI. Between the trimmed V and J ends, which lost 2 bases and 0 bases, there was a span of 15 bases. This CDR3 is built from 17 residues. The CDR3 is CASSPIRVAGSTDTQYF. The CDR3 DNA reads as TGTGCCAGCTCACCAATTCGGGTCGCAGGAAGCACAGATACGCAGTATTTT.

The gene calls are TRBV28 and TRBJ1-2; D possibly corresponds to TRBD1 (6 bases). Germline V lookup: CDR1 MDHEN, CDR2 SYDVKM. V dropped 3 bases and J dropped 2 bases, with 13 bases sitting between them. The length of the CDR3 is 15 residues. As DNA, the CDR3 is TGTGCCAGCAGTTTTGGGGGCCAGGAAAACTATGGCTACACCTTC. It encodes CASSFGGQENYGYTF.

The genes are TRBV11-2 and TRBJ2-1; D uncertain. Trimming cost V 0 bases and J 0 bases, with 6 bases left between them. Germline V gene lookup returns CDR1 SGHAT and CDR2 FQNNGV. CDR3 length: 15 residues. The CDR3 here is CASSLDGYSYNEQFF. DNA for the CDR3: TGTGCCAGCAGCTTAGATGGGTACTCCTACAATGAGCAGTTCTTC.

This rearrangement joins TRBV6-5 to TRBJ1-2, with D possibly matching TRBD1 (6 bases). Trimming took off 7 bases at V and 4 bases at J, with 13 bases between the two ends. This CDR3 is 13 amino acids long. Per the germline V gene, CDR1 is MNHEY and CDR2 is SVGAGI. The CDR3 loop reads CASKTGAVYGYTF. The CDR3 bases are TGTGCCAGCAAAACGGGGGCAGTCTATGGCTACACCTTC.

The chain carries TRBV11-2 and TRBJ2-5, with D perhaps TRBD1 or TRBD2 (5 bases each). Deletions cut 6 bases from V and 2 bases from J, with 13 bases between. Germline V lookup: CDR1 SGHAT, CDR2 FQNNGV. The CDR3 is made up of 14 amino acids. The CDR3: CASRGVKGQETQYF. DNA for the CDR3: TGTGCCAGCAGGGGGGTCAAAGGACAAGAGACCCAGTACTTC.

J is TRBJ2-3 and V is TRBV27; 10 nucleotides match TRBD2. The ends lost 3 bases at V and 2 bases at J; junction bases unmatched: 14. This CDR3 comprises 19 residues. From germline, CDR1 is MNHEY and CDR2 SMNVEV (reference sequence). CDR3: CASSFLTPGLADTTDTQYF. The CDR3 bases are TGTGCCAGCAGTTTCCTAACCCCAGGACTAGCGGATACCACAGATACGCAGTATTTT.

V gene TRBV7-2 combines with J gene TRBJ2-2, with D possibly matching TRBD2 (6 bases). The CDR3 is 13 residues long. V lost 8 bases and J 5 bases, leaving 12 bases between the germline ends. From germline, CDR1 is SGHTA and CDR2 FQGNSA. DNA of the CDR3: TGTGCCAGCCGCCCCGGAGGGACCGGGGAGCTGTTTTTT. Translation: CASRPGGTGELFF.

The J gene is TRBJ2-1, the V gene TRBV9; 10 nucleotides agree with TRBD2. CDR1 and CDR2 from the germline V gene are SGDLS and YYNGEE. V lost 0 bases and J lost 4; bases outside the gene matches: 10. The CDR3 has 18 residues. In nucleotides, the CDR3 is TGTGCCAGCAGCGTAGGAGGAGCGGGAGGGCCTTATTACAATGAGCAGTTCTTC. Its translation: CASSVGGAGGPYYNEQFF.

V is TRBV18 and J is TRBJ2-2, with unresolved D. The CDR3 consists of 13 residues. The germline V gene has CDR1 KGHSH and CDR2 LQKENI. V dropped 5 bases and J dropped 4 bases, with 8 bases sitting between them. The CDR3 DNA reads as TGTGCCAGCTCAACCCTGGGCACCGGGGAGCTGTTTTTT. Residues: CASSTLGTGELFF.

The chain joins TRBV7-6 to TRBJ2-3, with 7 bases identical to TRBD2. The CDR3 spans 14 residues. V dropped 8 bases and J dropped 0; count of bases not matched to a gene: 5. The V gene's germline CDR1 is SGHVS and CDR2 FNYEAQ. CDR3 in amino acids: CASGRGYSTDTQYF. As DNA, the CDR3 is TGTGCCAGCGGGAGGGGCTATAGCACAGATACGCAGTATTTT.

In its sample, this clone was seen a few times. The sample carries other DNA sequences with the same CDR3. This chain connects TRBV4-3 to TRBJ2-2; 7 nucleotides line up with TRBD2. Per germline, CDR1 LGHNA and CDR2 YSLEER. V dropped 4 bases and J dropped 3; count of bases not matched to a gene: 5. This CDR3 contains 15 residues. The CDR3 spells CASSRGGRDTGELFF. The CDR3 nucleotides are TGCGCCAGCAGCCGCGGAGGGAGGGACACCGGGGAGCTGTTTTTT.